This TCR beta chain was recorded in a study of T cell repertoires in cytomegalovirus infection (dated by TCRdb to about 2019). Concerning the study at large: The HLA type of each donor mattered for the analysis, because public TCR beta signatures pointed to carriage of CMV infection along with the matching HLA type.

Results the study describes overall, beyond this receptor: In both this cohort and an independent cohort of several hundred donors, the cumulative frequency of public TCR beta family members distinguished carriers of CMV infection plus the relevant HLA type. In the ex vivo response, HLA-C-restricted CMV-specific TCR beta clonotypes were dominant, and in two of eight donors the single most frequent clonotype came from this HLA-C-restricted group.

The listed sequencing device is Illumina HiSeq 1500. TCRdb ran its own pipeline on the public reads, namely fastp trimming at Q25 and MiXCR clone calling, and kept in-frame beta chains. Here each entry gathers all rows of one CDR3 protein and keeps the most common genes and DNA. This sample lists around 330,000 distinct CDR3 sequences; 15% to 20% were detected once. 9.5% to 15% of the sample lies in the top ten. V is shortened by 1 base, J by 10 bases, and the region joining them spans 14 bases. The CDR3 runs 15 residues from the cysteine to the phenylalanine. The kept DNA is CDR3 alone, 45 bases in frame from the first base. Sequences SGHVS (CDR1) and FQNEAQ (CDR2) are obtained from the germline V gene. In this sample, this clonotype turned up many times. No antigen is known for it. The record has no base qualities; no much larger clone is one base away.

The rearrangement joined TRBV7-8 to TRBJ1-6; perhaps TRBD1 is the D gene, with 6 bases matching. This clonotype was sampled from a human donor in good health (CMV status not recorded). Some clones in this sample may be carry-over from other donors' samples. The sequencing sample was made of PBMCs. The CDR3 here reads CASSLGQQGWSPLHF. The DNA is as follows: TGTGCCAGCAGCTTAGGGCAGCAGGGGTGGTCACCCCTCCACTTT.